The 9 T cell receptor beta chains below come from one sample, sequenced in a study of cytomegalovirus exposure and HLA in healthy donors. The PCR was carried out with 60 Vbeta primers and 13 Jbeta primers. Method: immunoSEQ multiplex PCR; TCRdb's copy keeps in-frame clones and lacks some. The repertoire has roughly 190,000 clones, around 84% of them found once; the top ten carry about 2.6%. Sequenced input: PBMCs. Receptor source: a woman aged 50 to 60 in good health and CMV-seropositive.

J is TRBJ1-5 and V is TRBV28; 10 bases line up with TRBD1. The CDR3 length is 15 residues. V was pared by 5 bases and J by 3 bases, with 4 bases of the junction left unmatched. CDR1 is MDHEN, CDR2 SYDVKM, per germline. Here the CDR3 DNA reads TGTGCCAGCAGTCTGACAGGGGGCGTCAATCAGCCCCAGCATTTT. It specifies CASSLTGGVNQPQHF. Full variable domain (missing parts from reference TRBV28 and TRBJ1-5): DVKVTQSSRYLVKRTGEKVFLECVQDMDHENMFWYRQDPGLGLRLIYFSYDVKMKEKGDIPEGYSVSREKKERFSLILESASTNQTSMYLCASSLTGGVNQPQHFGDGTRLSIL.

This chain joins TRBV4-2 and TRBJ2-2, with D perhaps TRBD2 (6 bases). Looked up from germline, CDR1 is LGHNA and CDR2 is YNFKEQ. Trimming left V 0 bases short and J 6 bases short, with 14 bases between. The CDR3 spans 16 residues. CDR3 DNA: TGTGCCAGCAGCCAAGATCCGGATCGGGGGTCCGGGGAGCTGTTTTTT. Protein: CASSQDPDRGSGELFF.

To note about this clone: This sample includes further DNA sequences coding for the same CDR3. V usage is TRBV15 and J usage is TRBJ1-1; weak D call: TRBD1 (6 bases). V was clipped by 0 bases and J by 5 bases, with 16 bases between them. Germline assignment: CDR1 LNHNV and CDR2 YYDKDF (reference sequence). This CDR3 comprises 16 residues. The CDR3 nucleotides read TGTGCCACCAGCAGAGATTTTACAGGGTATATGACTGAAGCTTTCTTT. Amino acid sequence: CATSRDFTGYMTEAFF. The full variable domain, its missing parts supplied by reference TRBV15 and TRBJ1-1, is DAMVIQNPRYQVTQFGKPVTLSCSQTLNHNVMYWYQQKSSQAPKLLFHYYDKDFNNEADTPDNFQSRRPNTSFCFLDIRSPGLGDTAMYLCATSRDFTGYMTEAFFGQGTRLTVV.

V is TRBV4-2 and J is TRBJ1-3; maybe TRBD1 (6 bases). This CDR3 region has 15 residues. V shed 5 bases and J shed 3 bases, with 14 bases lying between them. Germline V gives CDR1 LGHNA, CDR2 YNFKEQ. DNA of the CDR3: TGTGCCAGCAGCTCGACACAGGGTCTTGGAAACACCATATATTTT. Translating gives CASSSTQGLGNTIYF.

This clone was counted only a few times. CDR3 residues: CASSPTGGNTEAFF. The CDR3 region has the DNA TGTGCCAGTAGTCCGACAGGGGGGAACACTGAAGCTTTCTTT. The chain carries TRBV19 and TRBJ1-1; 9 bases match TRBD1. CDR1 is LNHDA, CDR2 SQIVND, per germline (reference sequence). Trimming cost V 5 bases and J 1 base; bases outside gene matches: 2. The CDR3 covers 14 residues.

The chain has TRBV7-6 and TRBJ1-2, with D hard to call. The CDR3 runs 15 residues. V was clipped by 1 base and J by 0 bases, with 9 bases between them. The germline CDR1 and CDR2 sequences are SGHVS and FNYEAQ. For the CDR3, the DNA is TGTGCCAGCAGCTTAGTGGTCCGAGCTAACTATGGCTACACCTTC. Translating gives CASSLVVRANYGYTF.

The chain combines TRBV5-1 with TRBJ2-3, with 7 nucleotides matching TRBD1. This CDR3 has 15 amino acids. The ends lost 0 bases at V and 2 bases at J; junction bases unmatched: 3. CDR1 and CDR2 from the germline V gene are SGHRS and YFSETQ. CDR3 protein: CASSLEQGPTDTQYF. The CDR3, as DNA: TGCGCCAGCAGCTTGGAACAGGGGCCCACAGATACGCAGTATTTT.

V and J are TRBV7-8 and TRBJ2-5; D perhaps matches TRBD1 (6 bases). Germline V gene data show CDR1 as SGHVS and CDR2 as FQNEAQ. V was pared by 11 bases and J by 11 bases, with 24 bases between. This CDR3 is 13 amino acids long. This CDR3 is CAGSRQGRGEQYF. Here the CDR3 DNA reads TGTGCCGGTTCACGGCAGGGGCGTGGGGAGCAGTACTTC.

This clone appeared a few times. This chain joins TRBV30 and TRBJ1-1, with 10 nucleotides matching TRBD1. V was pared by 0 bases and J by 3 bases, with 4 bases of the junction left unmatched. The germline V gene has CDR1 GTSNPN and CDR2 SVGIG (reference sequence). The CDR3 spans 15 residues. The CDR3 here is CAWSVGTGEDTEAFF. The CDR3 coding sequence is TGTGCCTGGAGTGTCGGGACAGGGGAGGACACTGAAGCTTTCTTT.